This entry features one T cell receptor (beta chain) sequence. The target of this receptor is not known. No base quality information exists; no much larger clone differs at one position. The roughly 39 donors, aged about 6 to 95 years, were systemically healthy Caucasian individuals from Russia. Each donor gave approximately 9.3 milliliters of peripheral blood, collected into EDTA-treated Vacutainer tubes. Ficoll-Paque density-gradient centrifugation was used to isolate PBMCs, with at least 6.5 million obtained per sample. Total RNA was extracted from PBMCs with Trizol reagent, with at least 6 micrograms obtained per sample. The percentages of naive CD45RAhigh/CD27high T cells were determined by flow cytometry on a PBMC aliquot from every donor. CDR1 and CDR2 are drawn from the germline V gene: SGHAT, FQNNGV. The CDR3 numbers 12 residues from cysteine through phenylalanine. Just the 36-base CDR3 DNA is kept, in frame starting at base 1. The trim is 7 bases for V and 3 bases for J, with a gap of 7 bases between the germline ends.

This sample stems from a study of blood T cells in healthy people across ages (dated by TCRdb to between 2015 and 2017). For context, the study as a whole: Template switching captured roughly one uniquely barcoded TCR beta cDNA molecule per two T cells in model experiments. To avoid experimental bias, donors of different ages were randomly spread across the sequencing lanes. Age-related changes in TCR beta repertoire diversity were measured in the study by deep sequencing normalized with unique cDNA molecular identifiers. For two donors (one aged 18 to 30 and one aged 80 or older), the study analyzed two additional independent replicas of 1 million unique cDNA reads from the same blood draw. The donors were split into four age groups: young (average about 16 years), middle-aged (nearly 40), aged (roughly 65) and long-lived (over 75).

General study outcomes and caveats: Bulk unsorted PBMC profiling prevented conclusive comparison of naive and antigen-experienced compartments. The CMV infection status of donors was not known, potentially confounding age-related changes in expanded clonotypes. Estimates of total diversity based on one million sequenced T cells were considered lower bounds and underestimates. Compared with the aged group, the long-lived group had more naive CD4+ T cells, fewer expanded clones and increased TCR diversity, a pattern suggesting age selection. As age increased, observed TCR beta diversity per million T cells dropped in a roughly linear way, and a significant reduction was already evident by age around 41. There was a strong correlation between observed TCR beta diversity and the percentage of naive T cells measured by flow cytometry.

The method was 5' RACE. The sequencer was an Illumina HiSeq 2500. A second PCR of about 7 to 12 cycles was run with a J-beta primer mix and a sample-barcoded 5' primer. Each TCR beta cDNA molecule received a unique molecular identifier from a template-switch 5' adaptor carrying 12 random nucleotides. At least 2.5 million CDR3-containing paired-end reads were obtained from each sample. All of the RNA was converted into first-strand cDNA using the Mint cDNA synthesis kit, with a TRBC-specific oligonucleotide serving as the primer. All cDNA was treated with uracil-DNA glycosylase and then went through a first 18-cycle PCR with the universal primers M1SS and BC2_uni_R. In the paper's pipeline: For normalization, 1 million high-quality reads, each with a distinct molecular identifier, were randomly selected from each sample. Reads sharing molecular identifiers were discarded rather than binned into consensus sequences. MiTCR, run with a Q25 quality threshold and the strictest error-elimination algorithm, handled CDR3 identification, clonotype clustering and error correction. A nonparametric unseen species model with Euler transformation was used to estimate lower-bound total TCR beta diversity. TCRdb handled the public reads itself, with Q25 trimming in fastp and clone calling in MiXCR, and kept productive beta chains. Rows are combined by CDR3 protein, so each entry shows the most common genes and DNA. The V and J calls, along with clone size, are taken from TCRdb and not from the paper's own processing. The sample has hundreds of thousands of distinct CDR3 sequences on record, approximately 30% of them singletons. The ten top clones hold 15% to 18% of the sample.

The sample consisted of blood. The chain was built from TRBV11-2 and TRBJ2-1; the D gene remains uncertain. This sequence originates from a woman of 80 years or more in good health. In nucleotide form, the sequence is TGTGCCAGCATTTCGGACTACAATGAGCAGTTCTTC. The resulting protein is CASISDYNEQFF.